Below are 6 T cell receptor beta chains sequenced from a single sample in a study of response to subunit inactivated influenza vaccine. TCRdb re-called the RT-PCR reads with MiXCR, one entry per CDR3 protein. Altogether 650,000 to 800,000 distinct CDR3 sequences are present, approximately 14% being singletons, with the ten largest covering 5.5% to 8%. The specimen comprised PBMCs from blood, sampled 14 to 15 days before vaccination. These receptors came from a man aged 45-65 years who received an inactivated influenza vaccine.

This clonotype occurred a few times. This chain uses TRBV11-2 with TRBJ2-6; 7 bases agree with TRBD2. The germline V gene has CDR1 SGHAT and CDR2 FQNNGV. The CDR3 length is 21 residues. The J segment lost 0 bases and the V segment lost 3 bases, leaving 17 bases of the junction unmatched. The CDR3 is CASSFMGVRTRPTSGANVLTF. In nucleotides, the CDR3 is TGTGCCAGCAGCTTTATGGGCGTGAGGACTAGGCCAACCTCTGGGGCCAACGTCCTGACTTTC. The full variable domain, its missing parts supplied by reference TRBV11-2 and TRBJ2-6, is EAGVAQSPRYKIIEKRQSVAFWCNPISGHATLYWYQQILGQGPKLLIQFQNNGVVDDSQLPKDRFSAERLKGVDSTLKIQPAKLEDSAVYLCASSFMGVRTRPTSGANVLTFGAGSRLTVL.

The table lists this clonotype with many counts. V is TRBV7-2 and J is TRBJ2-7; D is unresolved. Trimming stripped 4 bases from V and 4 bases from J, with 11 bases between. The germline gives CDR1 SGHTA, CDR2 FQGNSA. This CDR3 region has 13 residues. CDR3 DNA: TGTGCCAGCAGCTCAGACCGGTCTTACGAGCAGTACTTC. It is translated as CASSSDRSYEQYF.

This clonotype was observed a handful of times. This chain joins TRBV7-2 and TRBJ2-7; the match to TRBD2 covers 10 bases. V lost 3 bases to trimming and J lost 2 bases; unmatched junction nucleotides: 1. CDR3 length: 14 amino acids. Germline values: CDR1 SGHTA, CDR2 FQGNSA. The CDR3 loop is CASSFTSGAYEQYF. The CDR3 DNA follows: TGTGCCAGCAGCTTTACTAGCGGGGCCTACGAGCAGTACTTC. Full variable domain (missing parts from reference TRBV7-2 and TRBJ2-7): GAGVSQSPSNKVTEKGKDVELRCDPISGHTALYWYRQSLGQGLEFLIYFQGNSAPDKSGLPSDRFSAERTGGSVSTLTIQRTQQEDSAVYLCASSFTSGAYEQYFGPGTRLTVT.

The J gene is TRBJ2-5, the V gene TRBV4-2; no definite D call. The CDR3 has 14 amino acids. The V end lost 4 bases, the J end lost 5 bases, and 14 bases lay between the germline ends. CDR1 and CDR2 (germline): LGHNA, YNFKEQ. In DNA, the CDR3 is TGTGCCAGCAGCCTAGATAAGGGTACGGAGACCCAGTACTTC. The encoded protein is CASSLDKGTETQYF.

V and J are TRBV4-1 and TRBJ2-5; 8 bases fit TRBD2. The CDR3 loop spans 18 amino acids. Germline lookup yields CDR1 MGHRA and CDR2 YSYEKL. Losses at the gene ends were 1 base for V and 1 base for J; bases not matched to a gene: 11. As DNA, the CDR3 is TGCGCCAGCAGCCAAGGGGGTCTTGCGGGGGGTATCCAAGAGACCCAGTACTTC. This gives the protein CASSQGGLAGGIQETQYF.

The rearrangement uses TRBV4-1 and TRBJ1-6; D uncertain. Germline values: CDR1 MGHRA, CDR2 YSYEKL. This CDR3 has 16 amino acids. Deletions cut 0 bases from V and 7 bases from J, with 13 bases between. CDR3 amino acids: CASSQDLVGNNSPLHF. The CDR3 coding sequence is TGCGCCAGCAGCCAAGATTTAGTAGGGAACAATTCACCCCTCCACTTT.